This is a list of T cell receptor beta chains from one sample in a study of shared clonotypes between healthy human individuals. The assay was immunoSEQ multiplex PCR, and TCRdb's table has in-frame clones only and misses some. The table shows about 800,000 clones, with around 96% occurring only once. The sample comprised naive CD8+ T cells sorted from blood. All receptors come from a man aged 30 to 39 in good health. Both conserved end residues are part of each CDR3. The D gene is left open where the match is weak.

CDR3 length,D gene,J gene,V gene,CDR3 protein
15,TRBD2,TRBJ2-2,TRBV29-1,CSAPIAGGEAGELFF
15,.,TRBJ2-2,TRBV7-9,CASSRVKGGTGELFF
17,.,TRBJ1-4,TRBV7-9,CASSLVSRRDNNEKLFF
14,.,TRBJ2-7,TRBV5-1,CASSPGADSYEQYF
14,.,TRBJ2-1,TRBV9,CASSVAGLYNEQFF
13,TRBD1,TRBJ1-1,TRBV27,CASRDRVNTEAFF
14,TRBD1,TRBJ1-2,TRBV5-1,CASSATGGGYGYTF
16,TRBD2,TRBJ2-1,TRBV29-1,CSVEDVTSSSYNEQFF
14,TRBD2,TRBJ2-3,TRBV2,CASSGLAGTDTQYF
14,TRBD1,TRBJ2-1,TRBV2,CASSEGQGYNEQFF
16,.,TRBJ1-4,TRBV27,CASSFFGGEANEKLFF
14,.,TRBJ2-7,TRBV9,CASSVTEELWEQYF
16,TRBD2,TRBJ2-7,TRBV5-1,CASSLAASGYSYEQYF
14,TRBD1,TRBJ1-1,TRBV7-8,CASSLGTGSPEAFF
15,.,TRBJ2-3,TRBV21-1,CASTNGTERTDTQYF
15,.,TRBJ2-1,TRBV5-6,CASSLVGGSYNEQFF
14,TRBD1,TRBJ1-1,TRBV27,CASSTGGGNTEAFF